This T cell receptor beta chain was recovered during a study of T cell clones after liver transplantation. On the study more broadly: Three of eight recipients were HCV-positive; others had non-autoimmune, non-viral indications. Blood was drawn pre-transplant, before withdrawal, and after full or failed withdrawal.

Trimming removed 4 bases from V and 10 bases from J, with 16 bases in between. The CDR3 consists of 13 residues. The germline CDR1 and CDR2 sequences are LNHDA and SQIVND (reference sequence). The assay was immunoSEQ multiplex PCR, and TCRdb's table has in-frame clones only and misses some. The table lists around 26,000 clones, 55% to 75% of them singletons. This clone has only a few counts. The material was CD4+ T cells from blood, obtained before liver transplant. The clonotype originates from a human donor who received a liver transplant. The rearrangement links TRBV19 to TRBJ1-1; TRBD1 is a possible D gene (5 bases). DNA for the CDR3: TGTGCCAGTAGTAGTCAGGGAGGTCGGGGAGCTTTCTTT. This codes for CASSSQGGRGAFF.